This T cell receptor (beta chain) was profiled in a study of blood T cell repertoires in COVID-19. V was pared by 1 base and J by 0 bases, with 9 bases of the junction left unmatched. There are 18 residues in the CDR3. The germline V gene encodes CDR1 GTSNPN and CDR2 SVGIG (reference sequence). Authors' data handling: Reference gene primers were amplified, and this amplification served to estimate nucleated cell counts. This table comes from immunoSEQ multiplex PCR, and its TCRdb copy is limited to in-frame clones, with some not included. V and J calls and clone size follow that table, whereas D and trimming were derived from the DNA. The profile shows roughly 70,000 clones, less than 85% of them singletons.

The sequenced material came from peripheral blood. The chain recombines TRBV30 with TRBJ2-7; 13 positions agree with TRBD2. The receptor's source is a man aged 60 to 75 with acute or convalescent COVID-19. CDR3 DNA sequence: TGTGCCTGGAGTGCGGGACTAGCGGGAAGGTTTCGCTCCTACGAGCAGTACTTC. Protein: CAWSAGLAGRFRSYEQYF.